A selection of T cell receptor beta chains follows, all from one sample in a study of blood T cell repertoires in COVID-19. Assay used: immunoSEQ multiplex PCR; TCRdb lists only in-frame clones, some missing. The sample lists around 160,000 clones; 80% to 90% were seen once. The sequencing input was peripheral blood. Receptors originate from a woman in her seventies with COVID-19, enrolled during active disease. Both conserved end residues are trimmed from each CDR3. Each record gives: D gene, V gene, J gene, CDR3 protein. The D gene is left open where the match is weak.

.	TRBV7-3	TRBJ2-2	ASSYQGTGELF
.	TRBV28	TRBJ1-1	ASSFRGGLVEAF
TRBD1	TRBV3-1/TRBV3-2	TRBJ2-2	ASSQRSQGTGNTGELF
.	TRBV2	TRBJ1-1	ASSEEAGANTEAF
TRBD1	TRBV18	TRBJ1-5	ASSTETGPNQPQH
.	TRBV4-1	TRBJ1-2	ASSQDLSGNYGYT
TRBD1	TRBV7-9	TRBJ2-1	ASTHPGTVYNEQF
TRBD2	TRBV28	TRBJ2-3	ASSLGLAGEASTDTQY
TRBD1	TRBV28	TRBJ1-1	ASSRTGDTEAF
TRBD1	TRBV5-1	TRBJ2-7	ASSTGAGTGEWSEQY
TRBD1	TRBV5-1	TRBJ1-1	ASSFTGATEAF
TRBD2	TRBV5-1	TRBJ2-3	ASSLTSGGYTDTQY
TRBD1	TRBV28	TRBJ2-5	ASSLPRQGRETQY
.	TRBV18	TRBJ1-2	ASSRDGGVANYGYT
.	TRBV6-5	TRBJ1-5	ASSNDKSRAQPQH
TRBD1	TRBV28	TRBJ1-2	ASSLSPQGLYGYT
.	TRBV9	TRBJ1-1	ASSVQGANTEAF
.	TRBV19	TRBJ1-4	ATEGGRNEKLF
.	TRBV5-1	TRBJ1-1	ASSFGPDTEAF
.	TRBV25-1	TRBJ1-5	ASRRLRGSNQPQH
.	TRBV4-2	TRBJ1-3	ASSQDLNTGTGNTIY
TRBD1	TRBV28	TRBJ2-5	ASSSDRGVWAGVETQY
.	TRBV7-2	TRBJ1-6	ASSLGLPDNSPLH
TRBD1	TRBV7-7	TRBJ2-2	ASSPTGQENTGELF
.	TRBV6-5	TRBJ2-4	ASTQGFLAKNIQY
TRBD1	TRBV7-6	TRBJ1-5	ASSLEPLPDRTGQPQH
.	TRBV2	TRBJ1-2	ASKEGPGKGQNYGYT
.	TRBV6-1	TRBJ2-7	ASSEGKGDFYEQY
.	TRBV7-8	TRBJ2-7	ASSSGAVGARSVYEQY
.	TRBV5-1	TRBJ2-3	ASSFTLRGTDTQY
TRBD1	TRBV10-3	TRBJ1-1	AISRTGANTEAF
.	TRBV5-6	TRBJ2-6	ASSLAGFSGANVLT
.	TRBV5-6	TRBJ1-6	ASRRGSLSSYNSPLH
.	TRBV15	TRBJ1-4	ATSRRYRVDEKLF
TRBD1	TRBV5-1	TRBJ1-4	ASSPTGGGATNEKLF
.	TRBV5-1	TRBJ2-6	ASSLGGLTGANVLT
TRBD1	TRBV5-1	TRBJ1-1	ASSLGLQGARKGTEAF